A single sample gave rise to the 13 T cell receptor beta chains below, sequenced in a study of early T cells in non-severe SARS-CoV-2 infection. TCRdb called the 5' RACE reads again in MiXCR, with one record for every CDR3 protein. The sample holds about 64,000 distinct CDR3 sequences, over 20% seen once. The specimen comprised whole blood, sampled at baseline. These receptors all stem from an adult who was a healthcare worker with PCR-confirmed SARS-CoV-2 infection or an uninfected control (not recorded which).

At least ten counts were recorded for this clonotype. This rearrangement joins TRBV2 to TRBJ1-6; D gene ambiguous. Germline-derived CDR1 and CDR2 are SNHLY and FYNNEI. The CDR3 runs to 13 residues. With 9 bases removed from V and 4 bases from J, the gap between germline ends came to 10 bases. The CDR3 loop is CARRSGYNSPLHF. Here the CDR3 DNA reads TGTGCCAGGAGGTCTGGGTATAATTCACCCCTCCACTTT. Complete variable domain (other parts from reference TRBV2 and TRBJ1-6): EPEVTQTPSHQVTQMGQEVILRCVPISNHLYFYWYRQILGQKVEFLVSFYNNEISEKSEIFDDQFSVERPDGSNFTLKIRSTKLEDSAMYFCARRSGYNSPLHFGNGTRLTVT.

This clonotype occurred a few times. The V call is TRBV20-1, the J call TRBJ2-6; D unresolved. This CDR3 contains 15 residues. V was clipped by 6 bases and J by 1 base, with 13 bases between them. Germline V gene sequence: CDR1 DFQATT, CDR2 SNEGSKA (reference sequence). The CDR3, as DNA: TGCAGTGCCAGGAGCCTCCAATCTGGGGCCAACGTCCTGACTTTC. Translation gives CSARSLQSGANVLTF.

The rearrangement links TRBV15 to TRBJ2-7; perhaps TRBD2 as D (5 bases). Trimming took off 7 bases at V and 4 bases at J, with 14 bases between the two ends. This CDR3 spans 13 amino acids. Germline V gives CDR1 LNHNV, CDR2 YYDKDF (reference sequence). The CDR3 reads CATTRAPGYEQYF. The CDR3 nucleotides read TGTGCCACCACGAGGGCCCCCGGGTACGAGCAGTACTTC.

This clonotype was counted a few times. The rearrangement uses TRBV7-2 and TRBJ2-1, with TRBD1 as a possible D gene (5 bases). Germline V gives CDR1 SGHTA, CDR2 FQGNSA. The CDR3 consists of 14 residues. V gave up 3 bases and J gave up 9 bases, with 15 bases separating them. The CDR3 protein is CASSFLPQGGEQFF. The CDR3 DNA reads TGTGCCAGCAGCTTCCTTCCCCAGGGTGGTGAGCAGTTCTTC. Drawing the rest from reference TRBV7-2 and TRBJ2-1, the complete variable domain is GAGVSQSPSNKVTEKGKDVELRCDPISGHTALYWYRQSLGQGLEFLIYFQGNSAPDKSGLPSDRFSAERTGGSVSTLTIQRTQQEDSAVYLCASSFLPQGGEQFFGPGTRLTVL.

V is TRBV7-9 and J is TRBJ2-6; weak D call: TRBD1 (6 bases). Between the trimmed V and J ends, which lost 6 bases and 4 bases, there was a span of 19 bases. The CDR3 totals 17 residues. In germline, CDR1 is SEHNR, CDR2 FQNEAQ (reference sequence). The DNA of the CDR3 is TGTGCCAGCAGGAGCATTCGGCAGGGGTCCGGGGCCAACGTCCTGACTTTC. This sequence encodes CASRSIRQGSGANVLTF.

This clonotype was detected only once. The chain has TRBV18 and TRBJ1-5; D possibly corresponds to TRBD1 (5 bases). Trimming left V 2 bases short and J 3 bases short, with 11 bases between. There are 15 residues in the CDR3. Germline CDR1 is KGHSH and CDR2 is LQKENI. The CDR3 DNA reads TGTGCCAGCTCACCATCCGCGGGGGACAATCAGCCCCAGCATTTT. Its protein is CASSPSAGDNQPQHF.

This CDR3 reads CASKSQGLNTEAFF. CDR3 bases: TGTGCCAGCAAGTCACAGGGATTGAACACTGAAGCTTTCTTT. The V gene is TRBV6-5, the J gene TRBJ1-1; tentatively, D is TRBD1 (6 bases). V lost 7 bases to trimming and J lost 0 bases, with 12 bases between them. Germline V lookup: CDR1 MNHEY, CDR2 SVGAGI. This CDR3 contains 14 residues.

V usage is TRBV7-3 and J usage is TRBJ2-5; D is perhaps TRBD1 (5 bases). There are 13 residues in the CDR3. Deletions cut 2 bases from V and 1 base from J, with 5 bases between. CDR1 is SGHTA and CDR2 is FQGTGA in the germline V gene. The CDR3 here is CASSLGAQETQYF. The DNA for the CDR3 is TGTGCCAGCAGCTTAGGGGCCCAAGAGACCCAGTACTTC.

CDR3 DNA sequence: TGTGCCAGCAGTCCCAAGCGGGGAATTAGGGAGACCCAGTACTTC. Translated: CASSPKRGIRETQYF. The gene calls are TRBV12-3 or TRBV12-4 and TRBJ2-5, with 7 bases that match TRBD2. The V and J ends lost 5 bases and 5 bases, in that order; junction bases with no gene match: 11. The CDR3 runs to 15 residues.

This clonotype has only a few counts. This chain links TRBV19 with TRBJ2-1; TRBD2 matches 10 bases. The CDR3 runs to 14 residues. Germline trimming cut 5 bases from V and 4 bases from J; bases unmatched to any gene: 2. CDR1 LNHDA and CDR2 SQIVND come from the germline V gene (reference sequence). The CDR3 loop is CASSWTSGYNEQFF. CDR3 in DNA: TGTGCCAGTAGTTGGACTAGCGGATACAATGAGCAGTTCTTC.

This clonotype has more than one count but fewer than ten. The CDR3 nucleotides are TGCGCCAGCAGCCAGACCACTGATGAAAAACTGTTTTTT. It codes for CASSQTTDEKLFF. This chain connects TRBV4-1 to TRBJ1-4; D not certain. The V and J ends lost 3 bases and 6 bases respectively, with 8 bases between them. The CDR3 length is 13 residues. Germline assignment: CDR1 MGHRA and CDR2 YSYEKL.

The genes are TRBV2 and TRBJ1-6; D remains unclear. The germline V gene has CDR1 SNHLY and CDR2 FYNNEI. V lost 8 bases and J lost 10, with 15 bases in between. The CDR3 covers 13 residues. The CDR3 sequence is CASHANRGSPLHF. The CDR3 coding sequence is TGTGCCAGCCATGCGAACAGAGGGTCACCCCTCCACTTT.

This clonotype appeared a few times. The rearrangement links TRBV7-6 to TRBJ2-7; D uncertain. Germline lookup yields CDR1 SGHVS and CDR2 FNYEAQ. The CDR3 loop spans 13 amino acids. V dropped 1 base and J dropped 4 bases, with 8 bases sitting between them. The CDR3 reads CASSLGPEYEQYF. The CDR3 nucleotides read TGTGCCAGCAGCTTAGGCCCAGAATACGAGCAGTACTTC.